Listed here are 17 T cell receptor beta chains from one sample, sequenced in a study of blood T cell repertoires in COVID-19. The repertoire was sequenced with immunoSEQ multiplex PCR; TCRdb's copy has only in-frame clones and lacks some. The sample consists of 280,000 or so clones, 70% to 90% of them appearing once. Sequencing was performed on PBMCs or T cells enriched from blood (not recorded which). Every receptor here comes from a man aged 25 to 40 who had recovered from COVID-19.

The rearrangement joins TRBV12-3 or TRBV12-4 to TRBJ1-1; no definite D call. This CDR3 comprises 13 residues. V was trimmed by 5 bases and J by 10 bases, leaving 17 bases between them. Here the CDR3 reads CASSMLAPPRAFF. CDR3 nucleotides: TGTGCCAGCAGTATGCTGGCCCCTCCAAGAGCTTTCTTT.

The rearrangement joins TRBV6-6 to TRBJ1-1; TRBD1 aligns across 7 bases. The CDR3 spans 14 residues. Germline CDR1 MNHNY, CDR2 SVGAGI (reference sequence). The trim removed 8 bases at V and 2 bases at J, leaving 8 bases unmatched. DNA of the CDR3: TGTGCCAGCGGACGAACAGGGGTTAACACTGAAGCTTTCTTT. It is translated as CASGRTGVNTEAFF.

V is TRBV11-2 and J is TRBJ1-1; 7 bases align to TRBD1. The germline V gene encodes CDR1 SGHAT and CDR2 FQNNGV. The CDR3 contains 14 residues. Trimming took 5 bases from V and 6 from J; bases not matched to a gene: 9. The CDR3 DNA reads TGTGCCAGCAGCCCGGAGTCAGGGGGTCCTGAAGCTTTCTTT. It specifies CASSPESGGPEAFF. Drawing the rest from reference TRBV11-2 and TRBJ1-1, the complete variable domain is EAGVAQSPRYKIIEKRQSVAFWCNPISGHATLYWYQQILGQGPKLLIQFQNNGVVDDSQLPKDRFSAERLKGVDSTLKIQPAKLEDSAVYLCASSPESGGPEAFFGQGTRLTVV.

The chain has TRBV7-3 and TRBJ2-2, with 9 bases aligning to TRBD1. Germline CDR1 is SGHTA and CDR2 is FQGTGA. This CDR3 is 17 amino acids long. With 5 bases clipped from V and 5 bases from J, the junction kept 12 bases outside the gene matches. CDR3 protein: CASSVAGTGTGTGELFF. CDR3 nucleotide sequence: TGTGCCAGCAGCGTCGCCGGGACAGGGACAGGAACCGGGGAGCTGTTTTTT.

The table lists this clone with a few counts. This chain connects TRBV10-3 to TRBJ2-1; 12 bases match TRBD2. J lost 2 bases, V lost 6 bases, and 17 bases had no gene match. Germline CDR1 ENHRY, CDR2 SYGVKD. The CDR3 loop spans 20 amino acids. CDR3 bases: TGTGCCATCAGCGGAATGACTAGCGGGGGCCGAGAACTAGCCTACAATGAGCAGTTCTTC. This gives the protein CAISGMTSGGRELAYNEQFF.

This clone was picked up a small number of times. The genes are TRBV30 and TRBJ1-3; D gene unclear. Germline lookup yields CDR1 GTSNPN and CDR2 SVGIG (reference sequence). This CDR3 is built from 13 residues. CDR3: CATEKGRWNTIYF. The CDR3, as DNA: TGTGCGACGGAGAAAGGTCGGTGGAACACCATATATTTT. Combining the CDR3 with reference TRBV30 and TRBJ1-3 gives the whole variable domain SQTIHQWPATLVQPVGSPLSLECTVEGTSNPNLYWYRQAAGRGLQLLFYSVGIGQISSEVPQNLSASRPQDRQFILSSKKLLLSDSGFYLCATEKGRWNTIYFGEGSWLTVV.

This chain's CDR3 is CASSLAGRKGYTF. The CDR3 DNA reads TGTGCCAGCAGCCTCGCGGGGCGCAAAGGGTACACCTTC. V and J are TRBV7-2 and TRBJ1-2, with a possible D match to TRBD1 (5 bases). The CDR3 has 13 residues. Germline V gives CDR1 SGHTA, CDR2 FQGNSA. V was clipped by 5 bases and J by 11 bases, with 18 bases between them.

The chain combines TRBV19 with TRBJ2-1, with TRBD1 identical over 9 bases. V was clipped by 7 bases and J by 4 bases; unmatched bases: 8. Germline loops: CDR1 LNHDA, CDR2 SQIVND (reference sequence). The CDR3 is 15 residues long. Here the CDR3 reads CASKNDRGFYNEQFF. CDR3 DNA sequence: TGTGCCAGTAAAAACGACAGGGGGTTTTACAATGAGCAGTTCTTC. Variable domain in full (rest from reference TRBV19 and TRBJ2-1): DGGITQSPKYLFRKEGQNVTLSCEQNLNHDAMYWYRQDPGQGLRLIYYSQIVNDFQKGDIAEGYSVSREKKESFPLTVTSAQKNPTAFYLCASKNDRGFYNEQFFGPGTRLTVL.

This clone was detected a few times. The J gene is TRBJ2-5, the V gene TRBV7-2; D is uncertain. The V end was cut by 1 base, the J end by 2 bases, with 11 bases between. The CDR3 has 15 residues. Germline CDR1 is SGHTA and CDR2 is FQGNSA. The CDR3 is CASSLDHGRQETQYF. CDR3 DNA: TGTGCCAGCAGCTTAGATCACGGTAGACAAGAGACCCAGTACTTC.

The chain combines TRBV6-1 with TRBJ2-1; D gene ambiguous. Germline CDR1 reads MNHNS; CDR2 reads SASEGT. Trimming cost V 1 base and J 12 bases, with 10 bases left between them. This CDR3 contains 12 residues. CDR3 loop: CASSEGSISQFF. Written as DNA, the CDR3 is TGTGCCAGCAGTGAAGGAAGCATCTCGCAGTTCTTC.

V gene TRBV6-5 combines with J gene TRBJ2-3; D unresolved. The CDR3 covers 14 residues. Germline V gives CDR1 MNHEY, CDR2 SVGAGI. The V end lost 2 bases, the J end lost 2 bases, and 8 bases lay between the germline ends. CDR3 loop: CASSYRELTDTQYF. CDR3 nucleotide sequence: TGTGCCAGCAGTTACCGAGAACTCACAGATACGCAGTATTTT.

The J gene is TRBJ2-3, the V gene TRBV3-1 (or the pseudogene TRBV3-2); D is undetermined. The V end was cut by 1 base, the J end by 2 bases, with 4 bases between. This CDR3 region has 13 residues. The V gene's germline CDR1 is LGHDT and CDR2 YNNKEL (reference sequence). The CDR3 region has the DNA TGTGCCAGCAGCCAAGGGGCCACAGATACGCAGTATTTT. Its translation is CASSQGATDTQYF.

CDR3 DNA: TGTGCCACCAGTGATAACAATAACTATGGCTACACCTTC. Translation: CATSDNNNYGYTF. The V and J genes are TRBV24-1 and TRBJ1-2; no definite D call. V was shortened by 3 bases and J by 1 base, with 5 bases between the two germline ends. The germline V gene encodes CDR1 KGHDR and CDR2 SFDVKD. The CDR3 loop spans 13 amino acids.

Written as DNA, the CDR3 is TGTGCCAGCAGCCGGGCGGAGGGGACCGAGCAGTACTTC. Protein product: CASSRAEGTEQYF. The V and J genes are TRBV5-4 and TRBJ2-7, with a tentative D call TRBD2 (6 bases). The germline V gene encodes CDR1 SGHNT and CDR2 YYREEE (reference sequence). The CDR3 sequence is 13 residues long. Between the trimmed V and J ends, which lost 4 bases and 6 bases, there was a span of 14 bases.

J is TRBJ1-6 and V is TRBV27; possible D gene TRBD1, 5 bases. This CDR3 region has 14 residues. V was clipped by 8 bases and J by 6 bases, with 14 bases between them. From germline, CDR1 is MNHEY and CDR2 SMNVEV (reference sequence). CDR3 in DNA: TGTGCCAGCTCCGGGCAGGGCAGTAATTCACCCCTCCACTTT. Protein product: CASSGQGSNSPLHF.

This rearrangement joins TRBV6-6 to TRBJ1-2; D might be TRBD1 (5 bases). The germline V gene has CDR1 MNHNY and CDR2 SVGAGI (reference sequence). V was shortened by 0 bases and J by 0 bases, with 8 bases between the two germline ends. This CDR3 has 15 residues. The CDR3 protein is CASSYSSTANYGYTF. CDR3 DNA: TGTGCCAGCAGTTACTCTTCGACAGCTAACTATGGCTACACCTTC.

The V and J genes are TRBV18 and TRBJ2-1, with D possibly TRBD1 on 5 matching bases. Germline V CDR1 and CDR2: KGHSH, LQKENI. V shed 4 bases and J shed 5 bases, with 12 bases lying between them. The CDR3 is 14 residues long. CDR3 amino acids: CASSRQGGNNEQFF. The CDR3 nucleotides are TGTGCCAGCTCACGGCAGGGCGGTAACAATGAGCAGTTCTTC.